This T cell receptor (beta chain) appears in the sequencing data of a study of tumor and adjacent non-tumor tissue in lung cancer. Study-wide background: Stage I to III disease affected approximately 11 men and several women aged roughly 30 to 80. Study outcomes and limitations: Normal lung showed higher cumulative top 100 clone frequency than tumor. TCR diversity was significantly greater in tumor than normal lung tissue.

With regard to this clonotype: Its antigen is unidentified. An end of the junction does not agree with germline; a read error may underlie this.

No cell sorting was done before RNA was extracted from the tissue. This non-tumor lung sample came from over 3 cm beyond the tumor edge. Donors were chemotherapy-naive, newly diagnosed lung cancer surgical patients in China, August–late 2014. Three rounds of nested PCR, following a modified ARM-PCR protocol, produced the TCRbeta library. MiXCR was run by TCRdb on the multiplex PCR reads, yielding one entry per CDR3 protein. Of more than 35,000 distinct CDR3 sequences in the sample, roughly two thirds were seen once. This CDR3 spans 16 amino acids. CDR1 SGHAT and CDR2 FQNNGV come from the germline V gene.

Sequenced material: distant non-tumor lung tissue. V usage is TRBV11-2 and J usage is TRBJ2-6; D possibly corresponds to TRBD1 (5 bases). This TCR derives from a woman aged 40 to 50 with non-small cell lung cancer. The chain's CDR3 is CASNWSDLYGANVLTF. The CDR3 DNA reads TGTGCCAGCAACTGGTCAGACCTCTATGGGGCCAATGTCCTGACTTTC.